The 10 T cell receptor beta chains below come from one sample, sequenced in a study of vaccination and CD4 T cells after COVID-19. Treatment meaning: approximately nine-day PBMC culture with coronavirus spike peptide pools or control peptides (ViraFEST assay). Oncomine TCR Beta short-read sequencing was applied to DNA from cultured CD4+ T cells. TCRdb reanalysed the PCR reads using MiXCR and keeps one entry per CDR3 protein. The sample shows thousands of distinct CDR3 sequences, approximately 16% of them seen only once. Their recognized antigens are unknown. Sequenced: CD4+ T cells from blood, cultured in vitro. Receptor source: a human donor who had recovered from COVID-19.

This chain connects TRBV2 to TRBJ1-3; no reliable D call. This CDR3 region has 13 residues. Trimming stripped 8 bases from V and 0 bases from J, with 8 bases between. Germline V gene sequence: CDR1 SNHLY, CDR2 FYNNEI. The DNA of the CDR3 is TGTGCCAGCTGCCGGGCCTCTGGAAACACCATATATTTT. Amino acids: CASCRASGNTIYF.

The genes are TRBV5-1 and TRBJ1-2, with 7 bases identical to TRBD1. V lost 0 bases to trimming and J lost 7 bases; unmatched junction nucleotides: 9. This CDR3 comprises 15 residues. CDR1 is SGHRS, CDR2 YFSETQ, per germline. The CDR3 loop is CASSLGDRAGAGYTF. CDR3 nucleotide sequence: TGCGCCAGCAGCTTGGGCGACAGGGCGGGGGCTGGCTACACCTTC. The full variable domain, completed using reference TRBV5-1 and TRBJ1-2, is KAGVTQTPRYLIKTRGQQVTLSCSPISGHRSVSWYQQTPGQGLQFLFEYFSETQRNKGNFPGRFSGRQFSNSRSEMNVSTLELGDSALYLCASSLGDRAGAGYTFGSGTRLTVV.

The chain combines TRBV6-5 with TRBJ1-4; D is uncertain. The CDR3 runs 15 residues. Trimming removed 2 bases at V and 8 bases at J, with 15 bases between. From germline, CDR1 is MNHEY and CDR2 SVGAGI. The CDR3 reads CASSYDPGRSEKLFF. The CDR3, as DNA: TGTGCCAGCAGTTACGACCCCGGGAGGTCCGAAAAACTGTTTTTT.

This clonotype is medium-sized (0.01 to 0.1%) by share. V is TRBV7-2 and J is TRBJ1-3; D gene uncertain. Germline V lookup: CDR1 SGHTA, CDR2 FQGNSA. Trimming removed 5 bases at V and 2 bases at J, with 10 bases between. This CDR3 comprises 14 residues. The CDR3 is CASSQWGTGNTIYF. Here the CDR3 DNA reads TGTGCCAGCAGCCAATGGGGTACTGGAAACACCATATATTTT. The whole variable domain, filled in from reference TRBV7-2 and TRBJ1-3, reads GAGVSQSPSNKVTEKGKDVELRCDPISGHTALYWYRQSLGQGLEFLIYFQGNSAPDKSGLPSDRFSAERTGGSVSTLTIQRTQQEDSAVYLCASSQWGTGNTIYFGEGSWLTVV.

The sample holds a few counts of this clonotype. The chain employs TRBV15 and TRBJ2-6; D is perhaps TRBD1 (5 bases). This CDR3 spans 16 amino acids. V gave up 4 bases and J gave up 4 bases, with 14 bases separating them. Germline loops: CDR1 LNHNV, CDR2 YYDKDF (reference sequence). CDR3 coding DNA: TGTGCCACCAGCACAGCCCAGGGAAACGGGGCCAACGTCCTGACTTTC. Its protein is CATSTAQGNGANVLTF.

The rearrangement joins TRBV12-3 or TRBV12-4 to TRBJ1-4; tentatively, D is TRBD1 (5 bases). V lost 4 bases and J 8 bases, leaving 5 bases between the germline ends. This CDR3 has 11 residues. CDR3 nucleotides: TGTGCCAGCAGTTGGGGGGAAAAACTGTTTTTT. The encoded protein is CASSWGEKLFF.

There are a few counts of this clonotype. This sequence joins TRBV7-8 and TRBJ1-4; D is unclear. The CDR3 extends over 17 amino acids. Per the germline V gene, CDR1 is SGHVS and CDR2 is FQNEAQ. The V gene lost 3 bases and the J gene lost 3 bases, with 17 bases spanning the gap. The CDR3 bases are TGTGCCAGCAGCTTGGTGGTTGGGGAGCCCGCTAATGAAAAACTGTTTTTT. The encoded protein is CASSLVVGEPANEKLFF.

This clonotype is judged large. J is TRBJ2-3 and V is TRBV6-5, with D hard to call. Germline V gives CDR1 MNHEY, CDR2 SVGAGI. The CDR3 length is 11 residues. V was pared by 2 bases and J by 7 bases, with 4 bases between. This CDR3 is CASSYGNTQYF. Written as DNA, the CDR3 is TGTGCCAGCAGTTACGGGAATACGCAGTATTTT.

In its sample, this clonotype was seen a few times. The rearrangement joins TRBV30 to TRBJ2-7, with 8 bases matching TRBD1. Trimming took 7 bases from V and 4 from J; bases not matched to a gene: 15. The V gene's germline CDR1 is GTSNPN and CDR2 SVGIG (reference sequence). The length of the CDR3 is 15 residues. In DNA, the CDR3 is TGTGCCTCCACCCAGGGGGCAGGGACACCTTACGAGCAGTACTTC. Translating gives CASTQGAGTPYEQYF.

This sequence joins TRBV10-3 and TRBJ1-6; 8 nucleotides match TRBD1. Looked up from germline, CDR1 is ENHRY and CDR2 is SYGVKD. The CDR3 runs 14 residues. The ends lost 4 bases at V and 10 bases at J; junction bases unmatched: 6. CDR3 nucleotide sequence: TGTGCCATCAGTGTGACAGGGGACGGCTCACCCCTCCACTTT. Translated, it gives CAISVTGDGSPLHF.